This T cell receptor (beta chain) was found in a study of shared clonotypes between healthy human individuals. V shed 0 bases and J 4 bases; nucleotides not matched to a gene: 3. Per the germline V gene, CDR1 is PRHDT and CDR2 is FYEKMQ (reference sequence). The CDR3 covers 15 residues. Repertoires were generated with immunoSEQ multiplex PCR, while TCRdb's copy carries only in-frame clones and drops some. The table has about 1 million clones, roughly 75% seen once. Sequenced sample: memory CD4+ T cells sorted from blood. Subset specified: CD45RA-negative fraction. The sequence derives from a man younger than 35 in good health. The J gene is TRBJ1-3, the V gene TRBV13, with 7 positions matching TRBD1. This CDR3 reads CASSLGQGKGNTIYF. The CDR3 DNA sequence: TGTGCCAGCAGCTTAGGACAGGGGAAAGGAAACACCATATATTTT.